This TCR beta chain is drawn from a study of T-cell reconstitution after alpha-beta-depleted transplantation in children. Unique molecular identifiers were built into the TCRbeta library. TCRdb called the PCR reads again in MiXCR, with one record for every CDR3 protein. The sample lists around 530,000 distinct CDR3 sequences; about 30% were seen once. This clonotype was picked up a small number of times. The V gene lost 4 bases and the J gene lost 1 base, with 7 bases spanning the gap. The CDR3 contains 14 residues. CDR1 and CDR2 from the germline V gene are MNHEY and SMNVEV (reference sequence). The rearrangement joins TRBV27 to TRBJ2-2, with D unclear. The receptor's source is a human donor who donated a stem cell graft to a child with aplastic anemia. Sample: PBMCs from the stem cell graft donor, taken from the stem cell graft. The CDR3 DNA is TGTGCCAGCAGTTCCTCTCGGAACACCGGGGAGCTGTTTTTT. It is translated as CASSSSRNTGELFF.